The 25 T cell receptor beta chains listed next were all sequenced from one sample in a study of OX40 agonist ivuxolimab in advanced cancers. Profiling relied on immunoSEQ multiplex PCR, and the TCRdb table lists in-frame clones only, not all of them. The repertoire holds about 70,000 clones, more than 80% seen once, with over 2.5% in the top ten. The input for sequencing was CD4+ or CD8+ T cells sorted from blood, taken in a trial of the OX40 agonist ivuxolimab. These receptors were collected from an adult with an advanced solid tumor such as melanoma, head and neck, liver or kidney cancer.

The chain uses TRBV19 and TRBJ1-2; TRBD1 matches at 7 bases. The CDR3 consists of 15 residues. Germline CDR1 and CDR2: LNHDA and SQIVND (reference sequence). Trimming at V came to 4 bases and at J to 5 bases, leaving 10 bases not matched to a gene. CDR3 coding DNA: TGTGCCAGTAGTACCGGACAGGAGTCCTCTTATGGCTACACCTTC. Protein: CASSTGQESSYGYTF.

This clone appeared a single time. The chain employs TRBV15 and TRBJ1-2; 8 positions match TRBD1. The CDR3 totals 16 residues. The germline CDR1 and CDR2 sequences are LNHNV and YYDKDF (reference sequence). With V trimmed by 5 bases and J by 3 bases, 11 bases remained unmatched. Written as DNA, the CDR3 is TGTGCCACCAGCCCTCTTGGGCAGGGGGCGTACTATGGCTACACCTTC. This encodes CATSPLGQGAYYGYTF. Drawing the rest from reference TRBV15 and TRBJ1-2, the complete variable domain is DAMVIQNPRYQVTQFGKPVTLSCSQTLNHNVMYWYQQKSSQAPKLLFHYYDKDFNNEADTPDNFQSRRPNTSFCFLDIRSPGLGDTAMYLCATSPLGQGAYYGYTFGSGTRLTVV.

The chain couples TRBV2 to TRBJ1-1, with D hard to call. The germline CDR1 and CDR2 sequences are SNHLY and FYNNEI. Trimming took 6 bases from V and 1 from J, leaving 9 bases between them. This CDR3 is 13 amino acids long. The CDR3 coding sequence is TGTGCCAGCAGAAGGGTAGCGAACACTGAAGCTTTCTTT. Translated, it gives CASRRVANTEAFF.

The chain couples TRBV27 to TRBJ2-7; TRBD1 aligns across 7 bases. This CDR3 is built from 15 residues. V shed 4 bases, J shed 0 bases, and the junction held 6 bases outside the gene matches. The germline gives CDR1 MNHEY, CDR2 SMNVEV (reference sequence). As DNA, the CDR3 is TGTGCCAGCAGTTGGCTCCGGGACAGCTCCTACGAGCAGTACTTC. Its translation is CASSWLRDSSYEQYF.

V gene TRBV5-5 combines with J gene TRBJ2-7; 10 positions agree with TRBD1. Germline V CDR1 and CDR2: SGHKS, YYEKEE (reference sequence). V gave up 5 bases and J gave up 12 bases; unmatched junction bases: 11. This CDR3 has 13 residues. As DNA, the CDR3 is TGTGCCAGCAGTCGTGGGACAGGGGAACCCGTGTACTTC. Translating gives CASSRGTGEPVYF.

The chain employs TRBV4-2 and TRBJ1-4; a weak D match, TRBD1 (6 bases). This CDR3 region has 16 residues. The ends were cut back, 1 base at V and 1 base at J, with 10 bases in the middle. Looked up from germline, CDR1 is LGHNA and CDR2 is YNFKEQ. The CDR3 region is CASSQGGAGTNEKLFF. Here the CDR3 DNA reads TGTGCCAGCAGCCAAGGGGGGGCCGGAACTAATGAAAAACTGTTTTTT.

The genes are TRBV9 and TRBJ1-1, with D unresolved. Germline loops: CDR1 SGDLS, CDR2 YYNGEE. Between the trimmed V and J ends, which lost 3 bases and 6 bases, there was a span of 9 bases. The CDR3 length is 12 residues. The CDR3 nucleotides are TGTGCCAGCAGCGATTCAGTGGCTGAAGCTTTCTTT. It is translated as CASSDSVAEAFF.

The chain is built from TRBV7-2 and TRBJ1-2, with TRBD1 matching 8 bases. The CDR3 has 15 residues. V was clipped by 0 bases and J by 4 bases; unmatched bases: 4. Germline V gene sequence: CDR1 SGHTA, CDR2 FQGNSA. The CDR3: CASSLAPDRVYGYTF. In DNA form, the CDR3 reads TGTGCCAGCAGCTTAGCCCCGGACAGGGTCTATGGCTACACCTTC. Full variable domain (outside the CDR3, taken from reference TRBV7-2 and TRBJ1-2): GAGVSQSPSNKVTEKGKDVELRCDPISGHTALYWYRQSLGQGLEFLIYFQGNSAPDKSGLPSDRFSAERTGGSVSTLTIQRTQQEDSAVYLCASSLAPDRVYGYTFGSGTRLTVV.

The chain joins TRBV7-9 to TRBJ2-7; D might be TRBD1 (6 bases). The CDR3 loop spans 13 amino acids. V lost 4 bases and J lost 7, with 14 bases in between. Germline V gene lookup returns CDR1 SEHNR and CDR2 FQNEAQ (reference sequence). The CDR3: CASSYSGAREQYF. In DNA, the CDR3 is TGTGCCAGCAGCTATTCAGGGGCACGTGAGCAGTACTTC.

The chain combines TRBV19 with TRBJ1-1, with unresolved D. The V end lost 3 bases, the J end lost 0 bases, and 11 bases lay between the germline ends. The CDR3 totals 15 residues. Per the germline V gene, CDR1 is LNHDA and CDR2 is SQIVND (reference sequence). The CDR3 DNA sequence: TGTGCCAGTAGTATGCAGGTCATATTGAACACTGAAGCTTTCTTT. Protein product: CASSMQVILNTEAFF.

This clone was seen a few times. The rearrangement uses TRBV19 and TRBJ1-6; 9 positions agree with TRBD1. This CDR3 has 16 amino acids. Trimming took 5 bases from V and 6 from J; bases not matched to a gene: 8. Per germline, CDR1 LNHDA and CDR2 SQIVND (reference sequence). The CDR3 DNA sequence: TGTGCCAGTAGTCCCCTAGCGGGACAGGGTAATTCACCCCTCCACTTT. It translates to CASSPLAGQGNSPLHF.

The rearrangement links TRBV2 to TRBJ1-2, with TRBD1 matching over 9 bases. The CDR3 is made up of 14 amino acids. CDR1 is SNHLY, CDR2 FYNNEI, per germline. The trim removed 2 bases at V and 5 bases at J, leaving 3 bases unmatched. CDR3 sequence reads: CASSESGQGYGYTF. The CDR3 region has the DNA TGTGCCAGCAGTGAATCGGGACAGGGATATGGCTACACCTTC.

The chain uses TRBV28 and TRBJ2-5; TRBD1 agrees at 11 bases. Germline V CDR1 and CDR2: MDHEN, SYDVKM. V was pared by 5 bases and J by 2 bases, with 7 bases of the junction left unmatched. CDR3 length equals 16 residues. This chain's CDR3 is CASSLWGQGVQETQYF. CDR3 nucleotides: TGTGCCAGCAGTCTCTGGGGACAGGGGGTGCAAGAGACCCAGTACTTC.

The V and J genes are TRBV19 and TRBJ2-5, with 9 bases lining up with TRBD2. CDR1 is LNHDA, CDR2 SQIVND, per germline (reference sequence). J gave up 0 bases and V 6 bases, and 2 bases lay outside the gene matches. The CDR3 sequence is 14 residues long. CDR3 in amino acids: CASRTSGYQETQYF. As DNA, the CDR3 is TGTGCCAGTAGAACTAGCGGGTACCAAGAGACCCAGTACTTC.

CDR3 sequence (DNA): TGTGCCAGCAGCTTTGGACTAGCGGGGGGACTCTCCTACGAGCAGTACTTC. This gives the protein CASSFGLAGGLSYEQYF. The chain links TRBV5-4 to TRBJ2-7; 14 nucleotides line up with TRBD2. The V and J ends lost 2 bases and 0 bases, in that order; junction bases with no gene match: 4. Germline CDR1 SGHNT, CDR2 YYREEE (reference sequence). The CDR3 spans 17 residues. The entire variable domain, with the rest obtained from reference TRBV5-4 and TRBJ2-7, is as follows: ETGVTQSPTHLIKTRGQQVTLRCSSQSGHNTVSWYQQALGQGPQFIFQYYREEENGRGNFPPRFSGLQFPNYSSELNVNALELDDSALYLCASSFGLAGGLSYEQYFGPGTRLTVT.

This clone was seen only once. The chain is built from TRBV7-6 and TRBJ2-5; either TRBD1 or TRBD2 may fit D (5 bases each). Germline V gene data show CDR1 as SGHVS and CDR2 as FNYEAQ. The CDR3 runs 16 residues. Trimming removed 5 bases from V and 0 bases from J, with 16 bases in between. This chain's CDR3 is CASSPRGTGYQETQYF. DNA of the CDR3: TGTGCCAGCAGCCCCCGAGGGACGGGGTACCAAGAGACCCAGTACTTC.

V gene TRBV2 combines with J gene TRBJ1-1; D call uncertain. CDR3 size: 12 residues. Looked up from germline, CDR1 is SNHLY and CDR2 is FYNNEI. Deletions cut 6 bases from V and 4 bases from J, with 9 bases between. This CDR3 is CASSAVGTEAFF. CDR3 nucleotides: TGTGCCAGCAGCGCCGTGGGCACTGAAGCTTTCTTT.

The chain couples TRBV5-8 to TRBJ2-3, with D possibly being TRBD1 or TRBD2 (5 bases each). The CDR3 is 16 amino acids. The V and J ends lost 0 bases and 0 bases respectively, with 11 bases between them. CDR1 and CDR2 (germline): SGHTS, YDEGEE. CDR3 nucleotide sequence: TGTGCCAGCAGCTTGGCCCGGGACCAGAGCACAGATACGCAGTATTTT. Translation gives CASSLARDQSTDTQYF.

V and J are TRBV28 and TRBJ1-1; D gene uncertain. V dropped 4 bases and J dropped 2 bases, with 17 bases sitting between them. This CDR3 region has 16 residues. CDR1 is MDHEN and CDR2 is SYDVKM in the germline V gene. The CDR3 region is CASSSPSRSLNTEAFF. The CDR3 nucleotides are TGTGCCAGCAGTTCACCTTCGAGGTCTTTAAACACTGAAGCTTTCTTT.

V and J are TRBV29-1 and TRBJ2-3; possibly TRBD2 for D (5 bases). Trimming left V 6 bases short and J 0 bases short, with 13 bases between. The CDR3 has 14 amino acids. CDR1 is SQVTM and CDR2 is ANQGSEA in the germline V gene. Here the CDR3 DNA reads TGCAGCGTGGGTCGGGGAACTAGCACAGATACGCAGTATTTT. Translated: CSVGRGTSTDTQYF.

This chain's CDR3 is CASSQGLLRARAGNTIYF. For the CDR3, the DNA is TGCGCCAGCAGCCAAGGCCTTCTAAGAGCTAGGGCCGGAAACACCATATATTTT. The chain employs TRBV4-1 and TRBJ1-3; unclear D gene. This CDR3 contains 18 residues. Germline CDR1 is MGHRA and CDR2 is YSYEKL. Trimming pared 1 base from V and 4 bases from J, leaving 20 bases between.

The chain couples TRBV7-3 to TRBJ2-3; D perhaps matches TRBD2 (7 bases). Trimming removed 8 bases at V and 4 bases at J, with 16 bases between. Germline V gene sequence: CDR1 SGHTA, CDR2 FQGTGA. The CDR3 consists of 14 residues. The CDR3 region has the DNA TGTGCCAGCGCTCGGGGGGCGGTATCAGATACGCAGTATTTT. Protein: CASARGAVSDTQYF.

As for this clone: This same CDR3 is encoded by further DNA sequences in the sample. The genes are TRBV9 and TRBJ2-5; TRBD1 matches at 7 bases. V lost 2 bases, J lost 1 base, and 5 bases stayed unmatched. This CDR3 has 15 residues. In germline, CDR1 is SGDLS, CDR2 YYNGEE. CDR3 region: CASSVSGGLQETQYF. DNA of the CDR3: TGTGCCAGCAGCGTTTCAGGGGGTCTCCAAGAGACCCAGTACTTC.

The rearrangement uses TRBV19 and TRBJ2-3, with a weak D call TRBD2 (6 bases). The CDR3 contains 15 residues. V shed 8 bases and J shed 3 bases, with 18 bases lying between them. CDR1 is LNHDA and CDR2 is SQIVND in the germline V gene (reference sequence). The CDR3 nucleotides are TGTGCCAGTGCCTGGGGGGTCGAGTGGACAGATACGCAGTATTTT. Its translation is CASAWGVEWTDTQYF.

V and J are TRBV4-3 and TRBJ2-6, with TRBD1 matching over 8 bases. Germline V gene lookup returns CDR1 LGHNA and CDR2 YSLEER. The CDR3 contains 18 residues. V was clipped by 4 bases and J by 0 bases; unmatched bases: 8. CDR3 sequence reads: CASSRVRGRSSGANVLTF. CDR3 DNA: TGCGCCAGCAGCCGCGTCAGGGGGCGATCCTCTGGGGCCAACGTCCTGACTTTC.